This TCR beta chain was profiled in a study of PD-L1 blockade in urothelial cancer. Study context: Most of the 29 patients were men who had bladder-origin urothelial cancer. Blood was subjected to analysis at 3 weeks (second dose) and 6 weeks following treatment start.

Sequenced by immunoSEQ multiplex PCR; TCRdb stores in-frame clones only, minus some. The sample holds tens of thousands of clones, over 80% seen once. V gave up 2 bases and J gave up 0 bases; unmatched junction bases: 5. The CDR3 has 16 residues. CDR1 and CDR2 from the germline V gene are MDHEN and SYDVKM. The time point: pretreatment peripheral blood. The rearrangement joins TRBV28 to TRBJ1-2, with 8 bases identical to TRBD1. Sequencing was performed on PBMCs, taken around atezolizumab (anti-PD-L1) treatment. The clonotype originates from a woman in her seventies with urothelial cancer. The CDR3 DNA follows: TGTGCCAGCAGTTTAAGGGGACAGGTCTCTAACTATGGCTACACCTTC. The encoded protein is CASSLRGQVSNYGYTF.